This T cell receptor (beta chain) was identified in a study of early T cells in non-severe SARS-CoV-2 infection. Looking at the study overall: Unsorted whole-blood RNA was sequenced in bulk, leaving chains unpaired.

This clonotype was found many times. Unique molecular identifiers were affixed to single, distinct cDNA molecules. TCRdb itself ran the 5' RACE reads through MiXCR, one entry per CDR3 protein. The sample holds about 50,000 distinct CDR3 sequences, roughly 9.3% seen once. The germline V gene encodes CDR1 SNHLY and CDR2 FYNNEI. V was shortened by 7 bases and J by 0 bases, with 10 bases between the two germline ends. The CDR3 contains 14 residues. The chain carries TRBV2 and TRBJ2-4, with D possibly TRBD2 on 5 matching bases. The origin of this receptor is an adult who was a healthcare worker with PCR-confirmed SARS-CoV-2 infection or an uninfected control (not recorded which). Sequenced sample: whole blood. The CDR3 DNA is TGTGCCAGCATGGAAGGACTAGCCAAAAACATTCAGTACTTC. Translation gives CASMEGLAKNIQYF.